This record looks at one TCR beta chain sequence and its context. There are many counts of this clonotype. Which antigen it targets is not known. The record has no base qualities; no much larger clone is one base away. In the germline V gene, CDR1 corresponds to SGHTA and CDR2 to FQGNSA. The CDR3 covers 15 residues, taking in both the cysteine and the phenylalanine. Only the CDR3 portion is preserved as DNA: 45 bases, with reading frame beginning at the first base. Between the V and J ends, shortened by 5 bases and 0 bases respectively, the junction contains 14 bases. These data are taken from a study of T cells in Graves' hyperthyroidism and ophthalmopathy (dated by TCRdb to the late 2010s). About the full investigation: Peripheral blood was collected at initial diagnosis, before any treatment. The roughly 90 discovery patients were divided at random into training and test sets in a 7:3 ratio. Following sampling, methimazole starting at 30 mg daily was given to hyperthyroidism patients, and high-dose intravenous methylprednisolone was given to ophthalmopathy patients. Prospective prediction of ophthalmopathy was tested in an independent validation cohort of 18 to 20 hyperthyroidism patients and roughly 16 patients who later progressed to ophthalmopathy. Thyroid tissue and blood T-cell repertoires from more than five Graves' hyperthyroidism patients were also compared in the study. The paper reports TCR Vbeta CDR3 sequencing of some 140 peripheral blood samples: approximately 43 ophthalmopathy, under 80 hyperthyroidism and around 17 progressor patients. A discovery cohort of about 95 patients, roughly 43 with Graves' ophthalmopathy and approximately 57 with stable Graves' hyperthyroidism, was used to find distinguishing TCR V-J signatures. What the study reported, not specific to this receptor: No statistical method was used to fix the sample size in advance, and group allocation was not hidden from the investigators. Ophthalmopathy was separated from stable hyperthyroidism by a 13 V-J signature model, with around 88% sensitivity and 81% to 82% specificity obtained in cross-validation and 80%/75% obtained in testing. Blood samples also contained most of the expanded thyroid clonotypes (frequency above 0.001), which suggests that blood repertoires may reflect thyroid immune responses. In validation, the model predicted progression to ophthalmopathy with just under 71% sensitivity and approximately 72% specificity, a median of about 6.7 months before onset.

TCR beta CDR3 regions were amplified from RNA transcripts. For the first round of RT-PCR on the TCR CDR3, the HTBI primer set was used together with the Qiagen OneStep RT-PCR kit. A second multiplex PCR round built the libraries, followed by size selection and purification. The libraries were sequenced on an Illumina HiSeq2000 using paired-end 100 bp reads. The original pipeline was this. SOAPnuke was used to process the raw data, with reads discarded if the reads contained adapters or uncalled bases, had a mean Phred below 15, or lacked an exact constant-primer or identifier match. High-quality paired reads were merged with COPE v1.2.5, and unique nucleotide sequences were defined as clonotypes. MiTCR v1.1 was used to align the clonotypes against IMGT TRBV, TRBD and TRBJ reference segments. Analysis was restricted to V-J combinations with a frequency above 0.0001, which covered about 99% of repertoires. A TCS score was defined as the ratio of F50 (clonal expansion) to E x V (chaos), with BLOSUM62-based TCRdist applied between CDR3 peptides within each V-J. Welch's t-statistics and random forest reduced just over 500 V-J features to roughly 13, which were used in a naive Bayes classifier (R e1071). The public sequencing data were trimmed at Q25 with fastp and processed into clonotypes with MiXCR by TCRdb, which kept only in-frame beta chains. Here each entry gathers all rows of one CDR3 protein and keeps the most common genes and DNA. These V and J calls rely on TCRdb rather than the paper's analysis. The sample profile shows approximately 400,000 distinct CDR3 sequences; 13% to 15% of them were found once. The ten largest clones capture 15% to 20% of the sample.

Moderately to severely active disease, a Clinical Activity Score of at least 3, a NOSPECS grade of at least 4, and a duration under 3 months were present in ophthalmopathy patients. Patients with uncontrolled infections, other autoimmune diseases, pregnancy or lactation were excluded. Clinical symptoms, serum thyroxine and TRAb, thyroid ultrasound, and orbital computed tomography formed the basis for the diagnoses. PBMCs were separated from 8 to 10 ml of fresh peripheral blood using Ficoll-Paque density gradient centrifugation. Trizol reagent was used to extract total RNA, and RNA quality was then checked on an Agilent 2100 Bioanalyzer.

The sequence is built from TRBV7-2 and TRBJ2-7; TRBD2 is a possible D gene, resting on 5 matching bases. The sequence was collected from a young woman with Graves' ophthalmopathy. The sample was blood. Here the CDR3 is given as CASSISGSTSYEQYF. Read as DNA, the sequence is TGTGCCAGCAGCATTTCGGGATCCACCTCCTACGAGCAGTACTTC.